This passage covers 24 T cell receptor beta chains from one sample sequenced in a study of T cells in Graves' hyperthyroidism and ophthalmopathy. Amplification targeted TCR beta CDR3 regions from RNA transcripts. When the TCR CDR3 underwent first-round RT-PCR, the HTBI primer set was used. TCRdb re-called the multiplex PCR reads through MiXCR, storing one row per CDR3 protein. The profile shows roughly 570,000 distinct CDR3 sequences, around 45% of them singletons. The specimen sequenced was peripheral blood or thyroid tissue (not recorded which). These receptors all stem from a woman between 18 and 30 years old with Graves' hyperthyroidism.

The rearrangement uses TRBV10-3 and TRBJ2-5; 7 bases match TRBD2. V lost 7 bases and J lost 0; bases outside the gene matches: 8. CDR1 and CDR2 from the germline V gene are ENHRY and SYGVKD. CDR3 size: 15 residues. This chain's CDR3 is CAITARESYQETQYF. The CDR3 nucleotides read TGTGCCATCACGGCGCGGGAGAGCTACCAAGAGACCCAGTACTTC.

This clonotype has a count of ten or more. The CDR3 nucleotides read TGCGCCAGCAGCTGGGGACAGGGGGCCGCTTTCTTT. Amino acids: CASSWGQGAAFF. The chain has TRBV5-1 and TRBJ1-1, with TRBD1 matching 12 bases. Germline CDR1 and CDR2: SGHRS and YFSETQ. The V and J ends lost 3 bases and 11 bases, in that order; junction bases with no gene match: 2. The CDR3 spans 12 residues.

This clonotype was counted many times. The chain links TRBV27 to TRBJ2-7, with 10 bases lining up with TRBD2. Germline lookup yields CDR1 MNHEY and CDR2 SMNVEV (reference sequence). Trimming removed 6 bases from V and 1 base from J; junction bases left unmatched: 6. The CDR3 contains 15 residues. The CDR3 spells CASSRLAGKSYEQYF. The DNA of the CDR3 is TGTGCCAGCAGCAGACTAGCGGGCAAATCCTACGAGCAGTACTTC.

This sequence joins TRBV29-1 and TRBJ2-5, with TRBD2 identical over 12 bases. The V segment lost 0 bases and the J segment 6 bases; nucleotides outside the gene matches: 5. Germline CDR1 is SQVTM and CDR2 is ANQGSEA. This CDR3 comprises 15 residues. The chain's CDR3 is CSVEELAGGRKTQYF. In DNA, the CDR3 is TGCAGCGTTGAAGAACTAGCGGGAGGTAGGAAGACCCAGTACTTC.

This clonotype has just a few counts. V usage is TRBV6-4 and J usage is TRBJ1-5; TRBD1 agrees at 9 bases. Per germline, CDR1 MRHNA and CDR2 SNTAGT. This CDR3 has 13 amino acids. V was pared by 6 bases and J by 7 bases, with 4 bases of the junction left unmatched. The CDR3 loop reads CASSRTGEQPQHF. The CDR3 coding sequence is TGTGCCAGCAGCAGGACAGGGGAACAGCCCCAGCATTTT.

This clonotype was counted a few times. The V gene is TRBV27, the J gene TRBJ1-1, with 7 bases matching TRBD1. V shed 0 bases and J 8 bases; nucleotides not matched to a gene: 9. Germline-derived CDR1 and CDR2 are MNHEY and SMNVEV (reference sequence). This CDR3 spans 15 amino acids. The CDR3 reads CASSLSRGGTVEAFF. CDR3 nucleotides: TGTGCCAGCAGTTTATCGAGAGGAGGGACAGTAGAAGCTTTCTTT.

This rearrangement joins TRBV12-3 or TRBV12-4 to TRBJ2-5, with D possibly called TRBD1 or TRBD2 (5 bases each). V lost 8 bases and J 1 base, leaving 17 bases between the germline ends. There are 15 residues in the CDR3. The CDR3 loop is CASPSSGTSQETQYF. The CDR3 DNA is TGTGCCAGCCCCTCTTCGGGGACCAGCCAAGAGACCCAGTACTTC.

This clonotype was picked up many times. The CDR3: CASSSLLGANTEAFF. The CDR3, as DNA: TGTGCCAGCAGCTCCTTACTGGGCGCGAACACTGAAGCTTTCTTT. V is TRBV11-2 and J is TRBJ1-1; D remains ambiguous. CDR3 length equals 15 residues. Germline V gene data show CDR1 as SGHAT and CDR2 as FQNNGV. The V gene lost 4 bases and the J gene lost 1 base, with 13 bases spanning the gap.

This clonotype was picked up one time. A read error may produce the germline difference seen at one junction end. V usage is TRBV7-2 and J usage is TRBJ2-5; D possibly uses TRBD1 or TRBD2 (5 bases each). The germline CDR1 and CDR2 sequences are SGHTA and FQGNSA. This CDR3 contains 13 residues. CDR3 in DNA: TGTGCCAGCAGCCCTTCCGGGACGGAGACCCAGTGCTTC. Translating gives CASSPSGTETQCF.

This sequence joins TRBV2 and TRBJ2-7; 9 bases are shared with TRBD1. Unmatched junction bases numbered 9, after V lost 8 bases and J lost 4 bases. Germline V CDR1 and CDR2: SNHLY, FYNNEI. The length of the CDR3 is 14 residues. CDR3 amino acids: CASVVRDRDYEQYF. In DNA, the CDR3 is TGTGCCAGCGTGGTTCGGGACAGGGATTACGAGCAGTACTTC. Full variable domain (outside the CDR3, taken from reference TRBV2 and TRBJ2-7): EPEVTQTPSHQVTQMGQEVILRCVPISNHLYFYWYRQILGQKVEFLVSFYNNEISEKSEIFDDQFSVERPDGSNFTLKIRSTKLEDSAMYFCASVVRDRDYEQYFGPGTRLTVT.

This clonotype was observed at least ten times. V usage is TRBV11-3 and J usage is TRBJ2-2; 7 bases line up with TRBD1. The germline V gene encodes CDR1 SGHNT and CDR2 YENEEA. This CDR3 spans 15 amino acids. The trim removed 4 bases at V and 6 bases at J, leaving 8 bases unmatched. CDR3 residues: CASSSTWTGPGELFF. The CDR3 DNA reads TGTGCCAGCAGCTCGACATGGACAGGACCCGGGGAGCTGTTTTTT.

This clonotype was recorded a few times. The chain employs TRBV6-6 and TRBJ1-2; a weak D match, TRBD1 (5 bases). CDR1 is MNHNY and CDR2 is SVGAGI in the germline V gene (reference sequence). Trimming shortened V by 5 bases and J by 4 bases, and 11 bases separated the two germline ends. The CDR3 loop spans 13 amino acids. CDR3 in amino acids: CASSGGTSYGYTF. In DNA form, the CDR3 reads TGTGCCAGCAGTGGCGGGACTTCCTATGGCTACACCTTC.

In its sample, this clonotype was seen many times. V and J are TRBV19 and TRBJ1-6; TRBD1 might be the D (5 bases). Germline-derived CDR1 and CDR2 are LNHDA and SQIVND (reference sequence). V lost 1 base and J lost 7, with 11 bases in between. This CDR3 comprises 15 residues. CDR3 nucleotide sequence: TGTGCCAGTAGTATAGGGTCAGGGACCAATTCACCCCTCCACTTT. It is translated as CASSIGSGTNSPLHF.

On this clonotype itself: One end of the junction is discordant with germline, which a read error may explain. The CDR3 protein is CATSEPGTPQETQYF. In DNA, the CDR3 is TGTGCCACCAGTGAACCCGGGACACCGCAAGAGACCCAGTACTTC. The chain combines TRBV2 with TRBJ2-5; D possibly corresponds to TRBD1 (6 bases). Germline values: CDR1 SNHLY, CDR2 FYNNEI. This CDR3 is 15 amino acids long.

The sample holds many counts of this clonotype. The gene calls are TRBV5-5 and TRBJ1-4, with D unclear. Deletions cut 4 bases from V and 7 bases from J, with 11 bases between. The CDR3 has 13 amino acids. Per the germline V gene, CDR1 is SGHKS and CDR2 is YYEKEE (reference sequence). The CDR3 sequence: CASSQIDGEKLFF. CDR3 DNA sequence: TGTGCCAGCAGCCAAATCGACGGTGAAAAACTGTTTTTT.

This clonotype was observed at least ten times. V gene TRBV6-6 combines with J gene TRBJ1-2; 8 bases line up with TRBD1. The CDR3 runs to 14 residues. Germline V gene sequence: CDR1 MNHNY, CDR2 SVGAGI (reference sequence). Trimming took 4 bases from V and 4 from J; bases not matched to a gene: 5. For the CDR3, the DNA is TGTGCCAGCAGTTCACCGGACAGGGTCTATGGCTACACCTTC. It encodes CASSSPDRVYGYTF.

This chain uses TRBV7-6 with TRBJ1-5, with no clear D. The CDR3 length is 15 residues. Germline values: CDR1 SGHVS, CDR2 FNYEAQ. The ends were cut back, 2 bases at V and 2 bases at J, with 10 bases in the middle. The CDR3 DNA is TGTGCCAGCAGCTTACGGAGTAGCGGCAATCAGCCCCAGCATTTT. This codes for CASSLRSSGNQPQHF.

Ten or more counts support this clonotype. The chain combines TRBV5-1 with TRBJ1-4; 8 bases are shared with TRBD1. V shed 0 bases, J shed 8 bases, and the junction held 6 bases outside the gene matches. The CDR3 is made up of 15 amino acids. Per germline, CDR1 SGHRS and CDR2 YFSETQ. The CDR3 nucleotides read TGCGCCAGCAGCTTGGATGGGACAGGTACCGAAAAACTGTTTTTT. It specifies CASSLDGTGTEKLFF.

The V and J genes are TRBV11-1 and TRBJ2-3; D gene ambiguous. This CDR3 spans 13 amino acids. CDR1 and CDR2 (germline): SGHAT, FQDESV (reference sequence). Trimming removed 4 bases at V and 6 bases at J, with 11 bases between. In DNA form, the CDR3 reads TGTGCCAGCAGCTCCCTGGAGATTGATACGCAGTATTTT. Amino acids: CASSSLEIDTQYF.

The chain recombines TRBV29-1 with TRBJ2-7, with 8 bases matching TRBD1. This CDR3 is built from 10 residues. Germline V gene sequence: CDR1 SQVTM, CDR2 ANQGSEA. Germline trimming cut 5 bases from V and 9 bases from J; bases unmatched to any gene: 3. The CDR3 DNA sequence: TGCAGCGTTCCCGGACAGGGGCAGTACTTC. This sequence encodes CSVPGQGQYF.

Of note for this clonotype: A much larger clone sits a single nucleotide away, making a read error possible. The chain employs TRBV5-1 and TRBJ1-3; D is unclear. Looked up from germline, CDR1 is SGHRS and CDR2 is YFSETQ. The CDR3 has 15 residues. V was shortened by 5 bases and J by 0 bases, with 12 bases between the two germline ends. The CDR3 reads CASRMSSYSGNTIYF. The CDR3 bases are TGCGCCAGCAGGATGAGCAGTTACTCTGGAAACACCATATATTTT.

The gene calls are TRBV7-9 and TRBJ2-5; D is ambiguous. Per the germline V gene, CDR1 is SEHNR and CDR2 is FQNEAQ (reference sequence). The CDR3 sequence is 13 residues long. Trimming cost V 3 bases and J 2 bases, with 7 bases left between them. CDR3 in DNA: TGTGCCAGCAGCTTTGAGGCGCAAGAGACCCAGTACTTC. The encoded protein is CASSFEAQETQYF.

The gene calls are TRBV19 and TRBJ2-6; D is undetermined. V was shortened by 6 bases and J by 3 bases, with 9 bases between the two germline ends. The CDR3 extends over 14 amino acids. The germline CDR1 and CDR2 sequences are LNHDA and SQIVND (reference sequence). Here the CDR3 reads CASSVVGGANVLTF. The CDR3 region has the DNA TGTGCCAGTAGCGTCGTAGGTGGGGCCAACGTCCTGACTTTC. Complete variable domain (other parts from reference TRBV19 and TRBJ2-6): DGGITQSPKYLFRKEGQNVTLSCEQNLNHDAMYWYRQDPGQGLRLIYYSQIVNDFQKGDIAEGYSVSREKKESFPLTVTSAQKNPTAFYLCASSVVGGANVLTFGAGSRLTVL.

This clonotype showed up just once. The germline gene is not matched at one end of the junction; a read error may be the cause. The chain couples TRBV13 to TRBJ2-2; 8 nucleotides align to TRBD1. The CDR3 contains 16 residues. The germline CDR1 and CDR2 sequences are PRHDT and FYEKMQ (reference sequence). This CDR3 is CASSLETGGNTGELSW. In nucleotides, the CDR3 is TGTGCCAGCAGCTTAGAAACAGGGGGGAACACCGGGGAGCTGTCTTGG.